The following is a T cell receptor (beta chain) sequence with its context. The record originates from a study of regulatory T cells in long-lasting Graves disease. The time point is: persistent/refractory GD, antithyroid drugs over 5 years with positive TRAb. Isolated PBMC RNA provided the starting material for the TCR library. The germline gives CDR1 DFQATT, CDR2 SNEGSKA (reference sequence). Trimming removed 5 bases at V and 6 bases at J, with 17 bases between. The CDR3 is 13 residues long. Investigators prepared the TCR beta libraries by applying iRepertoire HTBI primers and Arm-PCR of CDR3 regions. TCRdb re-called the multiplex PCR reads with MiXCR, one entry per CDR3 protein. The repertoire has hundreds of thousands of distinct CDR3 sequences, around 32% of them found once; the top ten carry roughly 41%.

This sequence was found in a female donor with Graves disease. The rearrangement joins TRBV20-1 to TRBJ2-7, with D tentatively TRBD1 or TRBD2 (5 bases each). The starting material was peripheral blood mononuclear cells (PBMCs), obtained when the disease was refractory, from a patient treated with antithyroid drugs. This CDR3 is CSAHGADGFEQYF. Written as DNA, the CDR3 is TGCAGTGCTCACGGGGCCGATGGTTTCGAGCAGTACTTC.